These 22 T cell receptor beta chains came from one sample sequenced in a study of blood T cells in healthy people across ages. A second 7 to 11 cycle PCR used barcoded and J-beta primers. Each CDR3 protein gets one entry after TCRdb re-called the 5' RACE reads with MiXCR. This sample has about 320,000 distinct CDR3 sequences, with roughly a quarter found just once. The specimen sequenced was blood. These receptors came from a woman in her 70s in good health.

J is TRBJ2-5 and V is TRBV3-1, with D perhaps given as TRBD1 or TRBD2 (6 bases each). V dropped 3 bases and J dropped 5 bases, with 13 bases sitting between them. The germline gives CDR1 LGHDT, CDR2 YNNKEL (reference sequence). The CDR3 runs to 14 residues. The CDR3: CASSQRGRMETQYF. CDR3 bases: TGTGCCAGCAGCCAGAGGGGGAGGATGGAGACCCAGTACTTC.

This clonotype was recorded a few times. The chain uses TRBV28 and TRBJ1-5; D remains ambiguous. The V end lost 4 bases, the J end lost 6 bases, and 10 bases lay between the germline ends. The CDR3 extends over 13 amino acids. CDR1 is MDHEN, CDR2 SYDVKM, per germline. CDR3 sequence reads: CASSSGRTQPQHF. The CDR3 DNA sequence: TGTGCCAGCAGTTCGGGGAGGACTCAGCCCCAGCATTTT.

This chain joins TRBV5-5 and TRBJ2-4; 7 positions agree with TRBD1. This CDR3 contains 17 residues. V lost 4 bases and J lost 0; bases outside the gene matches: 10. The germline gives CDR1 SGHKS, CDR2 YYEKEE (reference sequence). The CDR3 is CASSRDRKDLAKNIQYF. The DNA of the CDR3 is TGTGCCAGCAGCAGGGACAGAAAAGACCTAGCCAAAAACATTCAGTACTTC. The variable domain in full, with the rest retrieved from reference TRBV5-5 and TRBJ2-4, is DAGVTQSPTHLIKTRGQQVTLRCSPISGHKSVSWYQQVLGQGPQFIFQYYEKEERGRGNFPDRFSARQFPNYSSELNVNALLLGDSALYLCASSRDRKDLAKNIQYFGAGTRLSVL.

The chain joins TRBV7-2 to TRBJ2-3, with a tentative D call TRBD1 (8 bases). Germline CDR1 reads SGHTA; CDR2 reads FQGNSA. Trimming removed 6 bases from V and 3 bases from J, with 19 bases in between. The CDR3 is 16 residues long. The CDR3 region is CASSQGAGARTDTQYF. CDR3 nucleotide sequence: TGTGCCAGCAGTCAGGGGGCGGGAGCTAGAACAGATACGCAGTATTTT.

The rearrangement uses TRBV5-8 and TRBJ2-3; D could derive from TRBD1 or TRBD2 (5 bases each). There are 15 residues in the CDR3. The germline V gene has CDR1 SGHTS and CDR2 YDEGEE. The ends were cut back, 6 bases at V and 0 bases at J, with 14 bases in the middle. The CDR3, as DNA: TGTGCCAGCATCAGGGACGGAATCAGCACAGATACGCAGTATTTT. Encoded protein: CASIRDGISTDTQYF.

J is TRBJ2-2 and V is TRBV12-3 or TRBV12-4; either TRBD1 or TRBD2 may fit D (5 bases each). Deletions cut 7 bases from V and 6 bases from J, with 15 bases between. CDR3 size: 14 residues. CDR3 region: CASISGTQPGELFF. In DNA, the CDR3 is TGTGCCAGCATTTCCGGGACCCAGCCCGGGGAGCTGTTTTTT.

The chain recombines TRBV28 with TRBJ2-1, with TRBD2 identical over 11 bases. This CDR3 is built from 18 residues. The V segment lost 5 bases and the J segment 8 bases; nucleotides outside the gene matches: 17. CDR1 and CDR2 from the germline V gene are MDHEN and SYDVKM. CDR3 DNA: TGTGCCAGCAGTCCTACGCCAAAACTAGCGGGAGTGAGTGATGAGCAGTTCTTC. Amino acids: CASSPTPKLAGVSDEQFF.

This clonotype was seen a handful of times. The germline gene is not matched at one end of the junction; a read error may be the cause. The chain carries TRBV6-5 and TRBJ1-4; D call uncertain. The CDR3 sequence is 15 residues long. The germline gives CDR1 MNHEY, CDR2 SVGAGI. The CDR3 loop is CASGYSSGAQEKLFF. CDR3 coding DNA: TGTGCCAGCGGTTACTCGAGTGGTGCCCAGGAAAAACTGTTTTTT.

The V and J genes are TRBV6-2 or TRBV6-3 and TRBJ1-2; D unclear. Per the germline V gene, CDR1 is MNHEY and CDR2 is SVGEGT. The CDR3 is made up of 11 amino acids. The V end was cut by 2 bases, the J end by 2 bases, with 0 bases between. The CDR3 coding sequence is TGTGCCAGCAGTTACAACTATGGCTACACCTTC. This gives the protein CASSYNYGYTF.

The CDR3, as DNA: TGTGCCAGTGAGGGGGGCGGCCCAGAGACCCAGTACTTC. This gives the protein CASEGGGPETQYF. The chain is built from TRBV28 and TRBJ2-5, with D perhaps TRBD1 or TRBD2 (6 bases each). The germline gives CDR1 MDHEN, CDR2 SYDVKM. The CDR3 is 13 amino acids. V shed 9 bases and J shed 4 bases, with 15 bases lying between them.

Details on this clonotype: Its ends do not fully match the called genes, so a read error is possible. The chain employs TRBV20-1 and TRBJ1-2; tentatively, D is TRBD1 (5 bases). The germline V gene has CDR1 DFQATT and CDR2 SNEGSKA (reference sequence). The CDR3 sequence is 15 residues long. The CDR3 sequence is CSAVLILGARRGFTF. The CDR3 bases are TGCAGTGCAGTTCTCATCCTCGGGGCCCGTCGTGGCTTCACCTTC.

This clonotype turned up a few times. This CDR3 reads CASSLDRSPRYGYTF. The CDR3 bases are TGTGCCAGCAGCCTCGACAGGAGCCCTCGGTATGGCTACACCTTC. V is TRBV21-1 and J is TRBJ1-2. TRBV21-1 is an annotated pseudogene. CDR3 size: 15 residues.

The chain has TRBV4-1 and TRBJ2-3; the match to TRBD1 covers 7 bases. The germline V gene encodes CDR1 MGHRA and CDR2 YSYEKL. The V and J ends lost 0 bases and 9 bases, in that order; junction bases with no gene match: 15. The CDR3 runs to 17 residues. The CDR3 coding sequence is TGCGCCAGCAGCCAAGATCGGTCCGGGACAGCGGTTGGGACGCAGTATTTT. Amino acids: CASSQDRSGTAVGTQYF.

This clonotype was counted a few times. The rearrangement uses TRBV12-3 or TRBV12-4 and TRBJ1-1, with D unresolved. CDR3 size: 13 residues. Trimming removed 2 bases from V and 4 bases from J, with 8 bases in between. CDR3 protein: CASSLSGGTEAFF. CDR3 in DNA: TGTGCCAGCAGTTTAAGTGGTGGCACTGAAGCTTTCTTT.

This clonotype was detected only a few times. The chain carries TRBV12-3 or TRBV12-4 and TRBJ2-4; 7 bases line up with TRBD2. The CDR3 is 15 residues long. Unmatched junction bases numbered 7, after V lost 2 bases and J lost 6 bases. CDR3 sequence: CASSLWEGGRNIQYF. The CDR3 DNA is TGTGCCAGCAGTTTATGGGAGGGCGGTAGAAACATTCAGTACTTC.

The CDR3 loop reads CASSRGPSTYNEQFF. The CDR3 region has the DNA TGTGCCAGCAGTAGGGGGCCCTCAACGTACAATGAGCAGTTCTTC. The chain uses TRBV27 and TRBJ2-1, with TRBD1 matching over 7 bases. V shed 5 bases, J shed 4 bases, and the junction held 8 bases outside the gene matches. This CDR3 has 15 residues. Germline CDR1 is MNHEY and CDR2 is SMNVEV (reference sequence).

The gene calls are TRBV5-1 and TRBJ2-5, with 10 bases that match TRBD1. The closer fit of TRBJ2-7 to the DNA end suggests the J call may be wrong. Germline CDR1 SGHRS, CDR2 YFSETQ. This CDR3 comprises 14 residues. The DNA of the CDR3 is TGCGCCAGCAGCTCGGGACAGGGGACCTACGAGCAGTACTTC. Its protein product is CASSSGQGTYEQYF.

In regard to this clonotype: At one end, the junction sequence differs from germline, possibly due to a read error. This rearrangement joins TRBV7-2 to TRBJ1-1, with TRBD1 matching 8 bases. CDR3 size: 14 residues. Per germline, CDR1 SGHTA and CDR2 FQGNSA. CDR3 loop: CASSLQGVNTEAFF. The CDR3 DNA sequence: TGCGCCAGCAGCTTACAGGGGGTGAACACTGAAGCTTTCTTT.

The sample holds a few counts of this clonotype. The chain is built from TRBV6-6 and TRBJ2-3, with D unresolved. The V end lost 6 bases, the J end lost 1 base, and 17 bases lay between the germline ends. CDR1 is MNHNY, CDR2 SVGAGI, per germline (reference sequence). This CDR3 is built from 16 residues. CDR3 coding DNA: TGTGCCAGCAGCTTCACCGGCGGAGATCGCACAGATACGCAGTATTTT. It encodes CASSFTGGDRTDTQYF.

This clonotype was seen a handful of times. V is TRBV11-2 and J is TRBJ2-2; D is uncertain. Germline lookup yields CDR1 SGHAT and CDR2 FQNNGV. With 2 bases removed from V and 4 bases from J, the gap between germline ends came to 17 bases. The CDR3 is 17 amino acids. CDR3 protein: CASSLRLLSISTGELFF. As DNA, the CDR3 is TGTGCCAGCAGCTTAAGACTCTTGTCCATATCCACCGGGGAGCTGTTTTTT.

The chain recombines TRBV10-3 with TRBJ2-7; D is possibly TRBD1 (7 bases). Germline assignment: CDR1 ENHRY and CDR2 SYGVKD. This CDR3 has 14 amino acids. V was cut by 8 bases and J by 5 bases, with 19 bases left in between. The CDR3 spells CAIGGTATLNEQYF. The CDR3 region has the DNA TGTGCCATCGGGGGGACAGCGACCCTAAACGAGCAGTACTTC.

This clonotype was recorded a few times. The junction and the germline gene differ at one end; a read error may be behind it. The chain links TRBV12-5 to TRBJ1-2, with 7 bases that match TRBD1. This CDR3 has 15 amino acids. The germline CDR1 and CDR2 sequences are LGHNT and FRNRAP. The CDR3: CASGFLGRGFRGYTF. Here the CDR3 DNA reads TGTGCTAGCGGTTTCCTTGGCAGGGGGTTCCGTGGCTACACCTTC.